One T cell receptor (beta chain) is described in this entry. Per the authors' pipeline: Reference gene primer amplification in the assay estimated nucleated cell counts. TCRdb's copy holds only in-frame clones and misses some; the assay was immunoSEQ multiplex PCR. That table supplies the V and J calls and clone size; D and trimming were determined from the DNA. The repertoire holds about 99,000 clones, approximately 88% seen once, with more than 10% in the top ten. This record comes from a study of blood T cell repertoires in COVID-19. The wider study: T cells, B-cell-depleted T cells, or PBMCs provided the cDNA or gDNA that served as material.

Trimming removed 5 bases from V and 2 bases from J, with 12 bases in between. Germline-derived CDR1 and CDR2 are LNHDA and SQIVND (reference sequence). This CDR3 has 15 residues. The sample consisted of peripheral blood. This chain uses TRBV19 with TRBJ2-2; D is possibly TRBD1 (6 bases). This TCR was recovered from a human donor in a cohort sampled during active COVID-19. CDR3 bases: TGTGCCAGTAGTCCGACAGGAGCTAACACCGGGGAGCTGTTTTTT. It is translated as CASSPTGANTGELFF.